This passage covers 32 T cell receptor beta chains from one sample sequenced in a study of T cell changes during pregnancy in multiple sclerosis (dated by TCRdb to 2018 to 2020). The protocol used for the library was the immunoSEQ multiplex PCR assay. Not all clones reach the TCRdb copy of this immuneACCESS table, which keeps in-frame sequences only. Checked studies attribute under half of the gap to unresolved V genes and leave the rest unexplained. The table for this sample lists fewer than 45,000 clones; roughly 89% of them were counted only once. 0.45% to 0.5% of the sample comes from the top ten. The sequences come from CD4+ T cells from peripheral blood mononuclear cells, collected in the second trimester of pregnancy. Every receptor here comes from a female donor in good health, enrolled as a control in a pregnancy study.

This clone was counted a single time. CDR3 nucleotides: TGTGCCAGCAGCCTACTGACTAGCGGGAGTAAAGAGACCCAGTACTTC. It encodes CASSLLTSGSKETQYF. The rearrangement links TRBV11-2 to TRBJ2-5; 12 nucleotides match TRBD2. CDR1 is SGHAT and CDR2 is FQNNGV in the germline V gene. The CDR3 sequence is 16 residues long. The ends lost 5 bases at V and 3 bases at J; junction bases unmatched: 7.

The genes are TRBV21-1 and TRBJ1-3. TRBV21-1 is a known pseudogene. The CDR3 runs to 15 residues. The CDR3 DNA sequence: TGTGCCAGCCCGTGCGGAACAATGGCTGGAAACACCATATATTTT. Residues: CASPCGTMAGNTIYF.

The J gene is TRBJ1-1, the V gene TRBV7-3, with TRBD1 as a possible D gene (6 bases). V was pared by 5 bases and J by 1 base, with 26 bases between. Germline CDR1 is SGHTA and CDR2 is FQGTGA. This CDR3 is built from 19 residues. The CDR3 DNA follows: TGTGCCAGCAGCCCCGCCCCAGGGGTTTTGGGGTCTCGGAACACTGAAGCTTTCTTT. Its protein product is CASSPAPGVLGSRNTEAFF.

The J gene is TRBJ2-2, the V gene TRBV28; 11 nucleotides match TRBD2. The CDR3 is 15 amino acids. The trim removed 5 bases at V and 1 base at J, leaving 0 bases unmatched. Looked up from germline, CDR1 is MDHEN and CDR2 is SYDVKM. The CDR3 protein is CASSLAGGNTGELFF. CDR3 DNA: TGTGCCAGCAGTCTAGCGGGGGGGAACACCGGGGAGCTGTTTTTT.

This chain links TRBV2 with TRBJ1-1; TRBD1 aligns across 9 bases. CDR1 and CDR2 (germline): SNHLY, FYNNEI. V lost 2 bases, J lost 5 bases, and 6 bases stayed unmatched. This CDR3 comprises 15 residues. The CDR3 sequence is CASSEPGTGTTEAFF. Written as DNA, the CDR3 is TGTGCCAGCAGTGAACCAGGGACAGGGACGACTGAAGCTTTCTTT.

CDR3 region: CAISESGQGLGDTEAFF. The CDR3 nucleotides read TGTGCCATCAGTGAGTCAGGACAGGGACTGGGCGACACTGAAGCTTTCTTT. The rearrangement links TRBV10-3 to TRBJ1-1; 8 bases fit TRBD1. Germline V gene data show CDR1 as ENHRY and CDR2 as SYGVKD. The CDR3 is 17 amino acids. The junction had 9 bases not matched to a gene; V was cut back by 0 bases and J by 3 bases.

Here the CDR3 reads CASSLGQGGSTEAFF. In nucleotides, the CDR3 is TGTGCCAGCAGCTTGGGACAGGGGGGTAGCACTGAAGCTTTCTTT. This rearrangement joins TRBV7-9 to TRBJ1-1, with 11 bases matching TRBD1. This CDR3 is built from 15 residues. Germline V gene sequence: CDR1 SEHNR, CDR2 FQNEAQ (reference sequence). With V trimmed by 3 bases and J by 4 bases, 4 bases remained unmatched.

As concerns this clone: One end of the junction varies from germline; a read error may be responsible. CDR3 amino acids: CASRLSRDRRPINSYEQYF. The CDR3 DNA reads TGTGCTAGCAGACTAAGCCGGGACAGACGACCAATAAACTCCTACGAGCAGTACTTC. The V and J genes are TRBV7-7 and TRBJ2-7; 7 bases line up with TRBD1. CDR3 size: 19 residues. Germline assignment: CDR1 SSHAT and CDR2 FNYEAQ (reference sequence).

The chain carries TRBV13 and TRBJ2-1, with a tentative D call TRBD1 (6 bases). CDR1 and CDR2 (germline): PRHDT, FYEKMQ (reference sequence). Deletions cut 4 bases from V and 2 bases from J, with 12 bases between. This CDR3 spans 15 amino acids. The CDR3 loop reads CASSSPGAPYNEQFF. As DNA, the CDR3 is TGTGCCAGCAGCTCCCCAGGGGCTCCCTACAATGAGCAGTTCTTC.

The V call is TRBV5-1, the J call TRBJ1-2, with 10 bases aligning to TRBD1. CDR1 and CDR2 from the germline V gene are SGHRS and YFSETQ. The CDR3 contains 16 residues. Germline trimming cut 6 bases from V and 6 bases from J; bases unmatched to any gene: 14. CDR3: CASTEQPGTGEDGYTF. DNA of the CDR3: TGCGCCAGCACGGAACAGCCAGGGACAGGGGAAGATGGCTACACCTTC.

This chain connects TRBV27 to TRBJ2-4; D might be TRBD1 (6 bases). The CDR3 length is 14 residues. Looked up from germline, CDR1 is MNHEY and CDR2 is SMNVEV (reference sequence). Trimming took off 2 bases at V and 3 bases at J, with 8 bases between the two ends. The CDR3 region has the DNA TGTGCCAGCAGTTTAGCAGGGGACAAAAACATTCAGTACTTC. This encodes CASSLAGDKNIQYF.

This chain uses TRBV5-1 with TRBJ1-2; D not resolved. This CDR3 has 15 residues. Trimming shortened V by 5 bases and J by 4 bases, and 18 bases separated the two germline ends. The germline V gene has CDR1 SGHRS and CDR2 YFSETQ. Written as DNA, the CDR3 is TGCGCCAGCAGGCCTACAGTGATAACAACCTATGGCTACACCTTC. Its protein product is CASRPTVITTYGYTF.

This chain joins TRBV2 and TRBJ2-5, with 8 positions matching TRBD2. Trimming cost V 3 bases and J 7 bases; bases outside gene matches: 7. The CDR3 is 14 residues long. Germline CDR1 is SNHLY and CDR2 is FYNNEI. CDR3 coding DNA: TGTGCCAGCAGTGATAGGTCGGGGGGGTGGACCCAGTACTTC. This encodes CASSDRSGGWTQYF.

Note on this clone: The junction shows a germline mismatch at one end, possibly a read error. The chain combines TRBV7-7 with TRBJ2-3; TRBD2 matches 9 bases. Germline V gives CDR1 SSHAT, CDR2 FNYEAQ (reference sequence). This CDR3 contains 17 residues. Here the CDR3 DNA reads TGTGCTAGCAGCTTCCTGCGGGAGGGGACTAGCACAGATACGCAGTATTTT. Encoded protein: CASSFLREGTSTDTQYF.

CDR3 in DNA: TGTGCCAGCAGTAGGGGGACAGCCCCGAGGGGGGCGGCTCAGCCCCAGCATTTT. Its translation: CASSRGTAPRGAAQPQHF. The V and J genes are TRBV7-3 and TRBJ1-5, with TRBD1 identical over 7 bases. V lost 6 bases to trimming and J lost 6 bases; unmatched junction nucleotides: 20. The CDR3 consists of 18 residues. Germline V gene lookup returns CDR1 SGHTA and CDR2 FQGTGA.

The chain recombines TRBV4-1 with TRBJ2-7; possible D gene TRBD1, 5 bases. V gave up 2 bases and J gave up 4 bases, with 15 bases separating them. This CDR3 has 15 residues. Germline CDR1 is MGHRA and CDR2 is YSYEKL. DNA of the CDR3: TGCGCCAGCAGCCAACCCTCAACAGGCGTGTACGAGCAGTACTTC. Its translation is CASSQPSTGVYEQYF.

The genes are TRBV5-4 and TRBJ2-1, with 7 bases identical to TRBD2. Germline trimming cut 0 bases from V and 7 bases from J; bases unmatched to any gene: 7. Germline assignment: CDR1 SGHNT and CDR2 YYREEE (reference sequence). The CDR3 has 15 residues. DNA of the CDR3: TGTGCCAGCAGCTTGGCCCTTACGGGAGGTAATGAGCAGTTCTTC. Its translation: CASSLALTGGNEQFF.

V usage is TRBV5-1 and J usage is TRBJ2-4; possibly TRBD2 for D (5 bases). The germline CDR1 and CDR2 sequences are SGHRS and YFSETQ. The CDR3 length is 14 residues. Trimming pared 0 bases from V and 10 bases from J, leaving 14 bases between. CDR3 region: CASSLADEGGIQYF. DNA of the CDR3: TGCGCCAGCAGCTTGGCCGATGAGGGTGGTATTCAGTACTTC.

The chain employs TRBV9 and TRBJ2-2, with a weak D call TRBD1 (5 bases). Germline values: CDR1 SGDLS, CDR2 YYNGEE. This CDR3 is built from 14 residues. V lost 3 bases and J lost 6, with 12 bases in between. The CDR3 sequence: CASSEAWGSGELFF. CDR3 sequence (DNA): TGTGCCAGCAGCGAGGCATGGGGCTCCGGGGAGCTGTTTTTT.

The V gene is TRBV19, the J gene TRBJ1-1, with a weak D call TRBD1 (5 bases). The CDR3 is made up of 14 amino acids. Germline assignment: CDR1 LNHDA and CDR2 SQIVND (reference sequence). V lost 7 bases and J 4 bases, leaving 16 bases between the germline ends. For the CDR3, the DNA is TGTGCCAGTATGGGGAGGGTCAGGGTCACTGAAGCTTTCTTT. Translating it yields CASMGRVRVTEAFF.

The chain joins TRBV19 to TRBJ2-3; tentatively, D is TRBD2 (7 bases). Trimming took 3 bases from V and 4 from J, leaving 14 bases between them. This CDR3 is 15 amino acids long. The germline gives CDR1 LNHDA, CDR2 SQIVND (reference sequence). The DNA for the CDR3 is TGTGCCAGTAGTATCATCCCGGGGGGCGCAGATACGCAGTATTTT. This encodes CASSIIPGGADTQYF.

This chain joins TRBV15 and TRBJ2-1; a possible D gene is TRBD2 (5 bases). V lost 4 bases, J lost 8 bases, and 6 bases lay in between. Germline CDR1 LNHNV, CDR2 YYDKDF (reference sequence). The CDR3 totals 11 residues. The CDR3 region is CATSMEDEQFF. CDR3 bases: TGTGCCACCAGCATGGAGGATGAGCAGTTCTTC. The whole variable domain, remainder taken from reference TRBV15 and TRBJ2-1, is DAMVIQNPRYQVTQFGKPVTLSCSQTLNHNVMYWYQQKSSQAPKLLFHYYDKDFNNEADTPDNFQSRRPNTSFCFLDIRSPGLGDTAMYLCATSMEDEQFFGPGTRLTVL.

The chain carries TRBV18 and TRBJ1-1, with a tentative D call TRBD1 (5 bases). Per germline, CDR1 KGHSH and CDR2 LQKENI. This CDR3 is 14 amino acids long. Trimming pared 2 bases from V and 4 bases from J, leaving 11 bases between. This CDR3 is CASSPVQGRTEAFF. CDR3 nucleotides: TGTGCCAGCTCACCAGTTCAGGGTCGCACTGAAGCTTTCTTT.

The V gene is TRBV28, the J gene TRBJ1-3, with D maybe TRBD1 (5 bases). The V gene lost 6 bases and the J gene lost 3 bases, with 15 bases spanning the gap. The CDR3 is 15 amino acids. CDR1 MDHEN and CDR2 SYDVKM come from the germline V gene. The DNA of the CDR3 is TGTGCCAGCAGCCCTATCCCAGGGAATGGAAACACCATATATTTT. Its translation is CASSPIPGNGNTIYF.

This clone was detected a few times. The chain is built from TRBV7-2 and TRBJ2-7; D gene unclear. The CDR3 loop spans 13 amino acids. V lost 5 bases, J lost 0 bases, and 8 bases lay in between. Germline V gene data show CDR1 as SGHTA and CDR2 as FQGNSA. The CDR3 DNA follows: TGTGCCAGCAGCAAATCTAACTCCTACGAGCAGTACTTC. It specifies CASSKSNSYEQYF.

This clone has just one count. The V gene is TRBV27, the J gene TRBJ2-5; 7 bases are a match to TRBD2. Per the germline V gene, CDR1 is MNHEY and CDR2 is SMNVEV (reference sequence). The V and J ends lost 1 base and 3 bases, in that order; junction bases with no gene match: 2. The CDR3 runs 14 residues. CDR3 loop: CASSLYAGEETQYF. CDR3 DNA: TGTGCCAGCAGTTTATACGCGGGAGAAGAGACCCAGTACTTC.

The genes are TRBV11-1 and TRBJ1-5, with D tentatively TRBD1 (5 bases). Per the germline V gene, CDR1 is SGHAT and CDR2 is FQDESV (reference sequence). V was clipped by 3 bases and J by 9 bases, with 12 bases between them. The CDR3 extends over 13 amino acids. CDR3 sequence reads: CASSLGPEGPQHF. The CDR3 coding sequence is TGTGCCAGCAGCTTGGGGCCGGAGGGGCCCCAGCATTTT.

This chain uses TRBV28 with TRBJ2-4, with 8 bases fitting TRBD2. Per the germline V gene, CDR1 is MDHEN and CDR2 is SYDVKM. The CDR3 has 18 residues. V was clipped by 5 bases and J by 5 bases; unmatched bases: 17. This chain's CDR3 is CASSLQQAGVGLENIQYF. CDR3 sequence (DNA): TGTGCCAGCAGTCTCCAGCAAGCGGGAGTGGGTTTGGAAAACATTCAGTACTTC.

The chain links TRBV7-8 to TRBJ2-7; D not certain. Germline CDR1 and CDR2: SGHVS and FQNEAQ. Trimming cost V 0 bases and J 4 bases, with 7 bases left between them. CDR3 length: 13 amino acids. The CDR3 DNA reads TGTGCCAGCAGCTTAGCGCAACAATACGAGCAGTACTTC. Encoded protein: CASSLAQQYEQYF.

The V gene is TRBV6-1, the J gene TRBJ2-7, with 9 bases fitting TRBD1. The trim removed 6 bases at V and 2 bases at J, leaving 2 bases unmatched. CDR1 and CDR2 from the germline V gene are MNHNS and SASEGT. The CDR3 runs 13 residues. The CDR3 DNA reads TGTGCCAGCAGCCGGGACAGGGCCTACGAGCAGTACTTC. Amino acid sequence: CASSRDRAYEQYF.

The chain joins TRBV6-5 to TRBJ2-1, with D possibly matching TRBD2 (5 bases). Trimming pared 2 bases from V and 4 bases from J, leaving 12 bases between. The CDR3 is 15 amino acids. CDR1 is MNHEY and CDR2 is SVGAGI in the germline V gene. The CDR3 loop is CASSYRGSRYNEQFF. The DNA for the CDR3 is TGTGCCAGCAGTTACCGAGGGAGCAGGTACAATGAGCAGTTCTTC.

The chain has TRBV14 and TRBJ2-1; 14 bases line up with TRBD2. Germline lookup yields CDR1 SGHDN and CDR2 FVKESK. CDR3 length equals 15 residues. Unmatched junction bases numbered 6, after V lost 4 bases and J lost 10 bases. CDR3 amino acids: CASSRGLAGGEEQFF. CDR3 nucleotide sequence: TGTGCCAGCAGCCGAGGACTAGCGGGAGGAGAGGAGCAGTTCTTC.